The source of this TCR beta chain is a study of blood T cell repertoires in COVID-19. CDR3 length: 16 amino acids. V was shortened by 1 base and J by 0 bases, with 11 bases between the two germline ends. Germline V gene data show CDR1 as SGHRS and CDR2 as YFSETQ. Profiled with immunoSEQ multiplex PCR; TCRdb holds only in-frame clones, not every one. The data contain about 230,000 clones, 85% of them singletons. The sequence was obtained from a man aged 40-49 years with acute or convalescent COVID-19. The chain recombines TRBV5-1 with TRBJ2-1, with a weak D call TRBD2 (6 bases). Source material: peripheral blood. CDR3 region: CASSLLGGSSYNEQFF. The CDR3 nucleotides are TGCGCCAGCAGCTTGCTTGGAGGGAGCTCCTACAATGAGCAGTTCTTC. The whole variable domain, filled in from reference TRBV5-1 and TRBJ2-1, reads KAGVTQTPRYLIKTRGQQVTLSCSPISGHRSVSWYQQTPGQGLQFLFEYFSETQRNKGNFPGRFSGRQFSNSRSEMNVSTLELGDSALYLCASSLLGGSSYNEQFFGPGTRLTVL.